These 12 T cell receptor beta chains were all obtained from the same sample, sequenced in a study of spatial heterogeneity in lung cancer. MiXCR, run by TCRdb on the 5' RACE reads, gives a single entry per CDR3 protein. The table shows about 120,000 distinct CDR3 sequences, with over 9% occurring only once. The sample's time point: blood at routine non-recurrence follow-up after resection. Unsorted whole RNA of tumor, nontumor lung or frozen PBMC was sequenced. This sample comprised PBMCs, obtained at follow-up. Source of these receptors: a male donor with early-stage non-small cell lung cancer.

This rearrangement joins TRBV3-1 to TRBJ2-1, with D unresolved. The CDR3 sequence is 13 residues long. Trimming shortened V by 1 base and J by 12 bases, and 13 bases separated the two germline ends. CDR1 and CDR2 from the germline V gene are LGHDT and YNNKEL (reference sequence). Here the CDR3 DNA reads TGTGCCAGCAGCCAAGGAGCCAGAGGTGTGCAGTTCTTC. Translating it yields CASSQGARGVQFF.

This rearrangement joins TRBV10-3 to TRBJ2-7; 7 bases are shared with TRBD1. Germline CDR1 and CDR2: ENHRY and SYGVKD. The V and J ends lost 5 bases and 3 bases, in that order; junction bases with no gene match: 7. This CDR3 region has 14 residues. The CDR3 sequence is CAISTTGLNYEQYF. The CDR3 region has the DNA TGTGCCATCAGTACGACAGGGTTGAACTACGAGCAGTACTTC.

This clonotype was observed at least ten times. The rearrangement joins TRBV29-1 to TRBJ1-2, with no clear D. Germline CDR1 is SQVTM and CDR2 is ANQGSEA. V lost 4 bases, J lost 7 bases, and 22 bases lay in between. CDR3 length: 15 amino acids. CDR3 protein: CSVGASSGVATGYTF. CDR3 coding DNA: TGCAGCGTTGGCGCGTCGTCCGGGGTTGCAACTGGCTACACCTTC.

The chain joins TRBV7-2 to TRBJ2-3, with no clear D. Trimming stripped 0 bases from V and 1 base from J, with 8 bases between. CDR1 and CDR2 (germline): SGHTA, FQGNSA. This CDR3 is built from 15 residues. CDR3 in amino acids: CASSLAGPRTDTQYF. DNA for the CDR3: TGTGCCAGCAGCTTAGCCGGCCCCCGCACAGATACGCAGTATTTT. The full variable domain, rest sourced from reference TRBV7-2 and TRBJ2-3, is GAGVSQSPSNKVTEKGKDVELRCDPISGHTALYWYRQSLGQGLEFLIYFQGNSAPDKSGLPSDRFSAERTGGSVSTLTIQRTQQEDSAVYLCASSLAGPRTDTQYFGPGTRLTVL.

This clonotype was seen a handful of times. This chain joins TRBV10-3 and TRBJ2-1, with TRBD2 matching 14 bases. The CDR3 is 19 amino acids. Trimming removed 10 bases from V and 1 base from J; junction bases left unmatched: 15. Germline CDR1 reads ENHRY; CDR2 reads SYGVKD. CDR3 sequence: CATGDGLAGGTGSYNEQFF. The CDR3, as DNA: TGTGCCACCGGGGACGGACTAGCGGGGGGAACCGGGTCCTACAATGAGCAGTTCTTC.

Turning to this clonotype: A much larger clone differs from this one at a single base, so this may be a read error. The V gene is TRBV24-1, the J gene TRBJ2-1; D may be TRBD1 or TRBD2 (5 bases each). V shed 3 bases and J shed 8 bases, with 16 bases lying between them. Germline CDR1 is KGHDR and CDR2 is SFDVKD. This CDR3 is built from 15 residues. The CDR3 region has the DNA TGTGCCACCAGTGATGTACGGGGCTTCAGCGATGAGCAGTTCTTC. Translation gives CATSDVRGFSDEQFF.

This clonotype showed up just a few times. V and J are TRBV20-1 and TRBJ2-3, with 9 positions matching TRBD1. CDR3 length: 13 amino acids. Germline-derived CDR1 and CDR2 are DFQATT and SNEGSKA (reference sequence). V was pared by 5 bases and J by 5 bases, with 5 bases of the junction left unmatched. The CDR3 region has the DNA TGCAGTGCTCCGACAGGGGGGGTAGATACGCAGTATTTT. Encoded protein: CSAPTGGVDTQYF.

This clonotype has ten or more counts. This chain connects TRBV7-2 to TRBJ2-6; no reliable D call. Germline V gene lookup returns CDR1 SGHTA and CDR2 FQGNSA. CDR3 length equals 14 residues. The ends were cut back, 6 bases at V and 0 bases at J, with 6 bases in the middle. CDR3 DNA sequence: TGTGCCAGCAGGCCGGACTCTGGGGCCAACGTCCTGACTTTC. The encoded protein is CASRPDSGANVLTF.

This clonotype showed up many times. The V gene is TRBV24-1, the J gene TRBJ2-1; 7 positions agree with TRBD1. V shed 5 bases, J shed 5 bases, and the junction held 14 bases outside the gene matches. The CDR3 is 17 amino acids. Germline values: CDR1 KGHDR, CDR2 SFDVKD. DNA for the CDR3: TGTGCCACCAGTGGGACAGGCCACTCAGGTTTTAACAATGAGCAGTTCTTC. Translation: CATSGTGHSGFNNEQFF.

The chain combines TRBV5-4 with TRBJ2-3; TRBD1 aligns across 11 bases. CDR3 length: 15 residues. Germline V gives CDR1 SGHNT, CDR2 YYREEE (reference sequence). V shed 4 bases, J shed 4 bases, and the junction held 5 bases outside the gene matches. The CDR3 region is CASSPGQGGADTQYF. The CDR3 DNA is TGTGCCAGCAGCCCGGGACAGGGGGGTGCAGATACGCAGTATTTT. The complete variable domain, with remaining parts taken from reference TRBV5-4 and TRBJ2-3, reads ETGVTQSPTHLIKTRGQQVTLRCSSQSGHNTVSWYQQALGQGPQFIFQYYREEENGRGNFPPRFSGLQFPNYSSELNVNALELDDSALYLCASSPGQGGADTQYFGPGTRLTVL.

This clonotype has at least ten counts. CDR3 in amino acids: CASSRRGAYEQYF. The CDR3, as DNA: TGTGCCAGCAGTCGTAGGGGGGCCTACGAGCAGTACTTC. The chain joins TRBV6-2 or TRBV6-3 to TRBJ2-7, with D perhaps matching TRBD1 or TRBD2 (6 bases each). The CDR3 sequence is 13 residues long. V was trimmed by 5 bases and J by 2 bases, leaving 10 bases between them. Germline V lookup: CDR1 MNHEY, CDR2 SVGEGT.

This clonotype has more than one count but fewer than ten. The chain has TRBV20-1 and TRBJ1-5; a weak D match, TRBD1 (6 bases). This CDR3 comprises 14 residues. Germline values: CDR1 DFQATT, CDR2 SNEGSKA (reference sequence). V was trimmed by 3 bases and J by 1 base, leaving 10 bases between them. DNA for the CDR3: TGCAGTGCTAGGGGGACACCAAGCAATCAGCCCCAGCATTTT. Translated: CSARGTPSNQPQHF.